This T cell receptor beta chain was sequenced for a study of CD8 T cells in Susac syndrome (dated by TCRdb to between 2018 and 2020). Some background on the complete study: Repertoire sequencing was used to test whether CD8+ T cell activation and differentiation in Susac syndrome was antigen driven. CD8+ T cell repertoire clonality was compared between 11 to 12 healthy donors, approximately 14 Susac syndrome patients and around 15 multiple sclerosis patients.

RNA was extracted using the RNeasy kit, and roughly 0.5 to 1 ug of the RNA was reverse transcribed with random hexamers. The immunoSEQ multiplex PCR assay, covering 54 Vbeta and 13 Jbeta segments, was used to amplify TCR beta CDR3 regions. Bias from PCR amplification was corrected by using a synthetic template baseline for primer optimization and for computational correction. On the study's bioinformatics: Only productive sequences were kept, with reads annotated to V, D and J genes according to IMGT and analyzed in immunoSEQ Analyzer. To calculate clonality, Shannon entropy was normalized by log2 of the number of productive unique sequences and then subtracted from one. For each patient and control, public and private clones were evaluated within the 100 most prevalent clones. Clones were defined as Susac-specific if absent from the healthy and MS cohorts, from around 1,000 published viral clones and from other ImmuneACCESS disease sequences. TCRdb redid the processing of the public reads, applying fastp at Q25 and MiXCR, and retained in-frame beta chains. CDR3 protein sequences are deduplicated, and each keeps its most common genes and DNA. For this entry, the V and J calls and clone size follow TCRdb and not the study's own pipeline. The sample table records 400,000 to 550,000 distinct CDR3 sequences; 75% to 90% of these occur just once. The top ten clonotypes cover 0.12% of the sample.

With respect to this clonotype: Its antigen remains unidentified. No clone much larger than this one lies a single base away; base qualities are absent.

Study-wide conclusions, independent of this receptor: The number of individuals in the TCR sequencing and HLA analysis was recognized as being relatively small.

V was cut back by 3 bases and J by 0 bases, leaving a gap of 10 bases between them. The CDR3 sequence holds 15 residues, the cysteine and phenylalanine included. Only the CDR3 DNA is retained, 45 bases long and in frame from the first base. As encoded in the germline V gene, CDR1 is SGHVS while CDR2 is FNYEAQ. High-throughput TCR beta sequencing profiled peripheral blood CD8+ and CD4+ T cells from healthy donors, Susac syndrome patients and multiple sclerosis patients. The multiple sclerosis controls were treatment-naive patients who had stable or active relapsing-remitting disease and met the revised McDonald criteria. Bulk CD8+ and CD4+ T cells were purified by magnetic negative isolation, while CD8+ TEMRA cells were enriched using FACS. Blood was collected in EDTA tubes and processed within 24 hours, with PBMCs isolated through density gradient centrifugation. PBMCs intended for TCR sequencing were cryopreserved in liquid nitrogen and thawed later in a water bath at 37 degrees C. A purity of at least 90% was achieved for sorted or isolated CD4+, CD8+ and CD8+ TEMRA cells.

The rearranged chain carries TRBV7-6 and TRBJ2-3; perhaps TRBD2 is the D gene, with 6 bases matching. The clonotype originates from a human donor with multiple sclerosis. Material: CD8+ T cells from PBMCs. The encoded CDR3 is CASSFSAGSTDTQYF. The nucleotides are TGTGCCAGCAGCTTTTCGGCGGGAAGCACAGATACGCAGTATTTT.